A selection of T cell receptor beta chains follows, all from one sample in a study of control samples from healthy donors and cancer patients. Measured with immunoSEQ multiplex PCR; TCRdb has only the in-frame clones, and not every one. The sample lists approximately 84,000 clones; 90% to 95% were seen once. Sequenced material: blood. All receptors come from a man aged 25 to 40 in good health. Both conserved end residues are trimmed from each CDR3.

j_call: TRBJ2-6
v_call: TRBV5-1
cdr3_aa: ASSTRQLTRSGANVLT

j_call: TRBJ1-4
v_call: TRBV5-1
cdr3_aa: ASSTGTGLGEKLF

j_call: TRBJ1-3
v_call: TRBV7-2
cdr3_aa: ASSLGPGQVSGNTIY

j_call: TRBJ1-1
v_call: TRBV30
cdr3_aa: AWRQRGGNTEAF

j_call: TRBJ2-7
v_call: TRBV25-1
cdr3_aa: ASSESPGGYEQY

j_call: TRBJ2-7
v_call: TRBV15
cdr3_aa: ATSLRGTYEQY

j_call: TRBJ1-1
v_call: TRBV19
cdr3_aa: ASSTWDGGRNF

j_call: TRBJ2-5
v_call: TRBV27
cdr3_aa: ASSFSYRGRRETQY

j_call: TRBJ2-5
v_call: TRBV27
cdr3_aa: ASSGTSGVKYQETQY

j_call: TRBJ2-7
v_call: TRBV28
cdr3_aa: ASSWTASYEQY

j_call: TRBJ2-3
v_call: TRBV6-2/TRBV6-3
cdr3_aa: ASSGRPTRRGTDTQY

j_call: TRBJ2-1
v_call: TRBV7-3
cdr3_aa: ASSLKAGSSSYNEQF

j_call: TRBJ1-2
v_call: TRBV6-2/TRBV6-3
cdr3_aa: ASSYLKWDRQTGYT

j_call: TRBJ2-5
v_call: TRBV2
cdr3_aa: ASSESWGTGKETQY

j_call: TRBJ1-4
v_call: TRBV7-8
cdr3_aa: ASSLRQGGPNEKLF

j_call: TRBJ1-2
v_call: TRBV13
cdr3_aa: ASSLGTYGYT

j_call: TRBJ1-2
v_call: TRBV6-1
cdr3_aa: ASSDPPQTGYT

j_call: TRBJ2-7
v_call: TRBV10-3
cdr3_aa: AISLGQGMSYEQY

j_call: TRBJ2-7
v_call: TRBV29-1
cdr3_aa: MPVPGGGRALGYEQY

j_call: TRBJ2-1
v_call: TRBV7-9
cdr3_aa: ASTVADRYYNEQF

j_call: TRBJ2-3
v_call: TRBV7-6
cdr3_aa: ASSQAGLTEDTQY

j_call: TRBJ1-5
v_call: TRBV14
cdr3_aa: ASSQRGVNSNQPQH

j_call: TRBJ2-7
v_call: TRBV11-2
cdr3_aa: ASSLAGGPDEQY

j_call: TRBJ2-3
v_call: TRBV19
cdr3_aa: ASSDPSDTQY

j_call: TRBJ1-6
v_call: TRBV5-1
cdr3_aa: ASSYTQGASYNSPLH

j_call: TRBJ1-1
v_call: TRBV7-9
cdr3_aa: ASSFVQPNEAF

j_call: TRBJ2-5
v_call: TRBV5-1
cdr3_aa: ASSSPDRGETQY

j_call: TRBJ2-1
v_call: TRBV9
cdr3_aa: ASSVVPYNEQF

j_call: TRBJ1-4
v_call: TRBV14
cdr3_aa: ASSQVAEKLF

j_call: TRBJ1-5
v_call: TRBV10-3
cdr3_aa: AIGQTGRDNQPQH

j_call: TRBJ1-6
v_call: TRBV5-1
cdr3_aa: ASSLEEGGPVPGSPLH

j_call: TRBJ1-6
v_call: TRBV4-1
cdr3_aa: ASSQGWAVPGGLNSPLH

j_call: TRBJ1-1
v_call: TRBV5-1
cdr3_aa: ASSLSTWGTEAF

j_call: TRBJ1-5
v_call: TRBV30
cdr3_aa: AWSPGQGRQPQH

j_call: TRBJ2-1
v_call: TRBV4-1
cdr3_aa: ASSQDLAGASRGNEQF

j_call: TRBJ1-1
v_call: TRBV6-6
cdr3_aa: VTGLNTEAF

j_call: TRBJ1-1
v_call: TRBV7-2
cdr3_aa: ASSWSGVNTEAF

j_call: TRBJ1-5
v_call: TRBV5-5
cdr3_aa: ASSLGGGLPNQPQH

j_call: TRBJ1-2
v_call: TRBV6-1
cdr3_aa: ASSENKDYGYT

j_call: TRBJ2-7
v_call: TRBV11-3
cdr3_aa: ASSLGDGAGSYEQY

j_call: TRBJ1-1
v_call: TRBV6-5
cdr3_aa: ASSYGGTEAF

j_call: TRBJ1-2
v_call: TRBV6-2/TRBV6-3
cdr3_aa: ASSGFFYGYT

j_call: TRBJ2-4
v_call: TRBV4-2
cdr3_aa: ASSQDLPEGQNIQY

j_call: TRBJ1-1
v_call: TRBV19
cdr3_aa: ASSWDQQGLTEAF

j_call: TRBJ2-5
v_call: TRBV6-5
cdr3_aa: AGGRIQETQY

j_call: TRBJ2-3
v_call: TRBV28
cdr3_aa: ASSSGGGQY

j_call: TRBJ1-3
v_call: TRBV10-3
cdr3_aa: AAGTGPNLSGNTIY

j_call: TRBJ2-5
v_call: TRBV4-2
cdr3_aa: ASSQDKRQQETQY

j_call: TRBJ1-1
v_call: TRBV7-3
cdr3_aa: ASSADDRGLSNTEAF

j_call: TRBJ1-1
v_call: TRBV12-3/TRBV12-4
cdr3_aa: AITKWAGTEAF

j_call: TRBJ2-3
v_call: TRBV9
cdr3_aa: ASPGRRTTSTDTQY

j_call: TRBJ2-4
v_call: TRBV29-1
cdr3_aa: SVVDGMAVTNIQY

j_call: TRBJ1-6
v_call: TRBV27
cdr3_aa: ASSLGAPNSPLH